These 32 T cell receptor beta chains were all obtained from the same sample, sequenced in a study of blood T cells in healthy people across ages. A second 7 to 11 cycle PCR used barcoded and J-beta primers. TCRdb itself ran the 5' RACE reads through MiXCR, one entry per CDR3 protein. The table lists 500,000 to 550,000 distinct CDR3 sequences, around 24% of them singletons. This sample was also put to use in a study of T cells of mothers and their children.

The sequenced sample was blood. The source of these receptors is a boy aged 5-17 years in good health.

This chain uses TRBV5-6 with TRBJ2-1, with D possibly called TRBD1 or TRBD2 (5 bases each). Deletions cut 5 bases from V and 7 bases from J, with 16 bases between. Germline V gene lookup returns CDR1 SGHDT and CDR2 YYEEEE. CDR3 length: 14 amino acids. CDR3 bases: TGTGCCAGCAGTCCCGGGACCTACCATAATGAGCAGTTCTTC. It is translated as CASSPGTYHNEQFF. The whole variable domain, filled in from reference TRBV5-6 and TRBJ2-1, reads DAGVTQSPTHLIKTRGQQVTLRCSPKSGHDTVSWYQQALGQGPQFIFQYYEEEERQRGNFPDRFSGHQFPNYSSELNVNALLLGDSALYLCASSPGTYHNEQFFGPGTRLTVL.

This clonotype was recorded many times. This chain joins TRBV4-1 and TRBJ2-5; D is unclear. The assigned J gene may be wrong: the sequence end matches TRBJ2-7 better. The germline gives CDR1 MGHRA, CDR2 YSYEKL. This CDR3 has 14 amino acids. This CDR3 is CASSQDQRGLEQYF. The DNA for the CDR3 is TGCGCCAGCAGCCAAGATCAGAGAGGCCTCGAGCAGTACTTC.

The CDR3: CASSPGRSYNEQFF. The DNA of the CDR3 is TGTGCCAGTAGCCCCGGTCGCTCCTACAATGAGCAGTTCTTC. The genes are TRBV19 and TRBJ2-1; D is undetermined. This CDR3 has 14 amino acids. Germline V lookup: CDR1 LNHDA, CDR2 SQIVND (reference sequence). The ends were cut back, 6 bases at V and 0 bases at J, with 9 bases in the middle. The variable domain in full, completed from reference TRBV19 and TRBJ2-1, reads DGGITQSPKYLFRKEGQNVTLSCEQNLNHDAMYWYRQDPGQGLRLIYYSQIVNDFQKGDIAEGYSVSREKKESFPLTVTSAQKNPTAFYLCASSPGRSYNEQFFGPGTRLTVL.

CDR3 loop: CASSPPTSGSNEQFF. CDR3 coding DNA: TGCGCCAGCAGCCCCCCGACTAGCGGGAGCAATGAGCAGTTCTTC. The rearrangement joins TRBV5-1 to TRBJ2-1, with 12 bases that match TRBD2. Trimming cost V 4 bases and J 6 bases; bases outside gene matches: 5. Germline V lookup: CDR1 SGHRS, CDR2 YFSETQ. The CDR3 length is 15 residues.

V usage is TRBV7-9 and J usage is TRBJ2-5; D is perhaps TRBD1 (6 bases). The J call could be wrong; TRBJ2-7 is a better fit for the DNA end. CDR3 length equals 17 residues. CDR1 is SEHNR and CDR2 is FQNEAQ in the germline V gene (reference sequence). CDR3 DNA sequence: TGTGCCAGCAGCCTTATCCCGATACAGGGTAAGGCCCACGAGCAGTACTTC. Translation: CASSLIPIQGKAHEQYF.

This clonotype appeared many times. The chain joins TRBV6-6 to TRBJ2-5; unclear D gene. This CDR3 comprises 14 residues. Trimming stripped 4 bases from V and 5 bases from J, with 14 bases between. CDR1 is MNHNY, CDR2 SVGAGI, per germline (reference sequence). DNA for the CDR3: TGTGCCAGCAGTTCAGGTTCATTGGGGGAGACCCAGTACTTC. Protein: CASSSGSLGETQYF.

This clonotype is a singleton in its sample. The chain joins TRBV6-6 to TRBJ1-1; D is perhaps TRBD1 (5 bases). CDR3 length equals 14 residues. Trimming cost V 8 bases and J 8 bases, with 21 bases left between them. From germline, CDR1 is MNHNY and CDR2 SVGAGI (reference sequence). The CDR3: CASHGQNVPIEAFF. The DNA for the CDR3 is TGTGCCAGCCATGGACAAAACGTTCCGATCGAAGCTTTCTTT.

In its sample, this clonotype was seen many times. This sequence joins TRBV11-1 and TRBJ2-3; possible D gene TRBD1, 5 bases. Deletions cut 5 bases from V and 8 bases from J, with 11 bases between. Looked up from germline, CDR1 is SGHAT and CDR2 is FQDESV (reference sequence). This CDR3 is 12 amino acids long. As DNA, the CDR3 is TGTGCCAGCAGCCCAAGGGGCGGTACGCAGTATTTT. Protein: CASSPRGGTQYF.

The table lists this clonotype with a count of one. V and J are TRBV4-1 and TRBJ2-2; no clear D. The V end lost 0 bases, the J end lost 7 bases, and 12 bases lay between the germline ends. The CDR3 is made up of 15 amino acids. CDR1 MGHRA and CDR2 YSYEKL come from the germline V gene. The CDR3 DNA follows: TGCGCCAGCAGCCAAGATCGGTATGCCTTCGGGGAGCTGTTTTTT. Its protein is CASSQDRYAFGELFF.

This clonotype was picked up a small number of times. The rearrangement links TRBV29-1 to TRBJ2-5; D tentatively reads TRBD1 or TRBD2 (5 bases each). TRBJ2-1 matches the DNA end more closely, so the J call is doubtful. The CDR3 extends over 14 amino acids. The germline CDR1 and CDR2 sequences are SQVTM and ANQGSEA. The CDR3 spells CSVVGVPFYNEQFF. The CDR3 bases are TGCAGCGTTGTGGGGGTCCCTTTTTACAATGAGCAGTTCTTC.

This chain uses TRBV11-2 with TRBJ2-7; D might be TRBD1 (6 bases). CDR3 size: 15 residues. In germline, CDR1 is SGHAT, CDR2 FQNNGV. The V end was cut by 2 bases, the J end by 4 bases, with 15 bases between. CDR3 protein: CASSLIGQSPYEQYF. CDR3 sequence (DNA): TGTGCCAGCAGCTTAATCGGACAGTCTCCTTACGAGCAGTACTTC.

The chain carries TRBV20-1 and TRBJ2-5; TRBD2 agrees at 7 bases. Germline V gene lookup returns CDR1 DFQATT and CDR2 SNEGSKA (reference sequence). The CDR3 spans 12 residues. Trimming took 4 bases from V and 5 from J; bases not matched to a gene: 4. The CDR3 sequence: CSAMSGAETQYF. In nucleotides, the CDR3 is TGCAGTGCTATGAGCGGGGCGGAGACCCAGTACTTC.

This clonotype was seen more than once but under ten times. The chain employs TRBV27 and TRBJ2-1; 7 positions match TRBD2. The germline V gene has CDR1 MNHEY and CDR2 SMNVEV (reference sequence). The CDR3 totals 14 residues. Losses at the gene ends were 8 bases for V and 3 bases for J; bases not matched to a gene: 7. The CDR3 DNA reads as TGTGCCAGCGGCGCAGCGGGATACTACAATGAGCAGTTCTTC. Translated: CASGAAGYYNEQFF.

V gene TRBV10-3 combines with J gene TRBJ2-7; a weak D match, TRBD2 (5 bases). V dropped 2 bases and J dropped 6 bases, with 14 bases sitting between them. The CDR3 spans 14 residues. From germline, CDR1 is ENHRY and CDR2 SYGVKD. The CDR3 region has the DNA TGTGCCATCAGTGAGGAGGCCGGGGTAGGCGAGCAGTACTTC. It encodes CAISEEAGVGEQYF.

This clonotype was found a few times. V gene TRBV5-1 combines with J gene TRBJ1-4; unclear D gene. Trimming took 4 bases from V and 5 from J, leaving 18 bases between them. The germline gives CDR1 SGHRS, CDR2 YFSETQ. The CDR3 totals 16 residues. CDR3 coding DNA: TGCGCCAGCAGCGCTACTCGGTTGGGGTTAAATGAAAAACTGTTTTTT. It specifies CASSATRLGLNEKLFF. The whole variable domain, remainder taken from reference TRBV5-1 and TRBJ1-4, is KAGVTQTPRYLIKTRGQQVTLSCSPISGHRSVSWYQQTPGQGLQFLFEYFSETQRNKGNFPGRFSGRQFSNSRSEMNVSTLELGDSALYLCASSATRLGLNEKLFFGSGTQLSVL.

This clonotype was observed many times. The chain couples TRBV5-1 to TRBJ1-4, with D uncertain. The CDR3 sequence is 15 residues long. V gave up 0 bases and J gave up 1 base, with 7 bases separating them. CDR1 SGHRS and CDR2 YFSETQ come from the germline V gene. CDR3 residues: CASSLVPGTNEKLFF. In DNA, the CDR3 is TGCGCCAGCAGCTTGGTTCCGGGAACTAATGAAAAACTGTTTTTT. Looking up the rest from reference TRBV5-1 and TRBJ1-4 gives the full variable domain: KAGVTQTPRYLIKTRGQQVTLSCSPISGHRSVSWYQQTPGQGLQFLFEYFSETQRNKGNFPGRFSGRQFSNSRSEMNVSTLELGDSALYLCASSLVPGTNEKLFFGSGTQLSVL.

Worth noting for this clonotype: Just one base apart from a much larger clone, this may be a read error. The chain is built from TRBV27 and TRBJ2-5; 7 bases are a match to TRBD1. The CDR3 sequence is 14 residues long. The V gene end was trimmed by 5 bases and the J gene end by 8 bases; junction bases not matched to a gene: 11. Germline CDR1 reads MNHEY; CDR2 reads SMNVEV (reference sequence). The CDR3 sequence is CASSPDRVRDTQYF. CDR3 DNA: TGTGCCAGCAGTCCTGACAGGGTACGAGACACCCAGTACTTC.

The gene calls are TRBV20-1 and TRBJ2-7, with 11 bases fitting TRBD2. This CDR3 is 14 amino acids long. The V and J ends lost 3 bases and 1 base, in that order; junction bases with no gene match: 2. Germline CDR1 is DFQATT and CDR2 is SNEGSKA (reference sequence). In DNA form, the CDR3 reads TGCAGTGCTAGTAGGACTAGCGGGTCCTACGAGCAGTACTTC. Residues: CSASRTSGSYEQYF.

The genes are TRBV4-1 and TRBJ1-4, with 8 bases matching TRBD1. CDR1 MGHRA and CDR2 YSYEKL come from the germline V gene. With V trimmed by 4 bases and J by 10 bases, 14 bases remained unmatched. The CDR3 spans 16 residues. The CDR3 coding sequence is TGCGCCAGCAGCCCTGGACAGGGCGAAATGGTGGGAAAACTGTTTTTT. Its protein is CASSPGQGEMVGKLFF.

V and J are TRBV12-3 or TRBV12-4 and TRBJ2-7, with 11 nucleotides matching TRBD1. J gave up 4 bases and V 3 bases, and 8 bases lay outside the gene matches. CDR3 length: 16 residues. The CDR3 is CASSLGGQGALYEQYF. Here the CDR3 DNA reads TGTGCCAGCAGTTTGGGCGGACAGGGGGCTCTATACGAGCAGTACTTC.

A few counts support this clonotype. This chain connects TRBV11-2 to TRBJ1-4; D perhaps matches TRBD1 (6 bases). Germline V gives CDR1 SGHAT, CDR2 FQNNGV. Deletions cut 5 bases from V and 8 bases from J, with 27 bases between. This CDR3 has 18 amino acids. CDR3 amino acids: CASSRGTYGTPDREKLFF. CDR3 DNA sequence: TGTGCCAGCAGCCGGGGAACATATGGGACACCCGACCGGGAAAAACTGTTTTTT.

The table lists this clonotype with a few counts. The rearrangement joins TRBV7-2 to TRBJ2-3; TRBD2 matches at 9 bases. The CDR3 runs to 16 residues. J lost 6 bases, V lost 3 bases, and 10 bases had no gene match. Germline CDR1 and CDR2: SGHTA and FQGNSA. The CDR3 sequence: CASSLMAGGPGDTQYF. In nucleotides, the CDR3 is TGTGCCAGCAGCTTGATGGCGGGGGGGCCTGGTGATACGCAGTATTTT. Complete variable domain (other parts from reference TRBV7-2 and TRBJ2-3): GAGVSQSPSNKVTEKGKDVELRCDPISGHTALYWYRQSLGQGLEFLIYFQGNSAPDKSGLPSDRFSAERTGGSVSTLTIQRTQQEDSAVYLCASSLMAGGPGDTQYFGPGTRLTVL.

This clonotype occurred a few times. The rearrangement uses TRBV7-9 and TRBJ2-7, with D maybe TRBD2 (7 bases). Germline loops: CDR1 SEHNR, CDR2 FQNEAQ (reference sequence). V shed 5 bases and J shed 0 bases, with 23 bases lying between them. This CDR3 spans 18 amino acids. The CDR3 loop is CASSPVGAGATNSYEQYF. In nucleotides, the CDR3 is TGTGCCAGCAGCCCCGTGGGGGCGGGGGCTACGAACTCCTACGAGCAGTACTTC.

This clonotype showed up just a few times. The chain carries TRBV29-1 and TRBJ1-2; D gene ambiguous. Trimming shortened V by 7 bases and J by 5 bases, and 14 bases separated the two germline ends. The CDR3 is 12 amino acids. CDR1 and CDR2 (germline): SQVTM, ANQGSEA. The CDR3 region has the DNA TGCAGCGCGGACGACGGTCCTTATGGCTACACCTTC. It is translated as CSADDGPYGYTF.

Note on this clonotype: One end of the junction is discordant with germline, which a read error may explain. The V call is TRBV18, the J call TRBJ2-5; 7 bases are a match to TRBD1. CDR3 length: 12 residues. In germline, CDR1 is KGHSH, CDR2 LQKENI. The CDR3 loop is CASSRDRVSGFF. The CDR3, as DNA: TGTGCCAGCTCTCGCGACAGGGTCTCGGGGTTCTTC.

V gene TRBV7-2 combines with J gene TRBJ2-1; TRBD1 agrees at 8 bases. CDR3 length: 14 amino acids. Germline V CDR1 and CDR2: SGHTA, FQGNSA. V shed 7 bases, J shed 5 bases, and the junction held 7 bases outside the gene matches. The CDR3 DNA reads TGTGCCAGCAAACCCGGGACAGGTAACAATGAGCAGTTCTTC. Its translation: CASKPGTGNNEQFF.

V gene TRBV7-9 combines with J gene TRBJ2-6, with no clear D. Germline CDR1 SEHNR, CDR2 FQNEAQ (reference sequence). The length of the CDR3 is 15 residues. Trimming removed 0 bases from V and 0 bases from J, with 3 bases in between. Written as DNA, the CDR3 is TGTGCCAGCAGCTTAGCCCGCTCTGGGGCCAACGTCCTGACTTTC. Translated, it gives CASSLARSGANVLTF.

This clonotype showed up many times. V and J are TRBV5-6 and TRBJ2-1; tentative D call: TRBD2 (6 bases). The CDR3 is 15 residues long. Trimming took off 0 bases at V and 8 bases at J, with 15 bases between the two ends. Germline CDR1 and CDR2: SGHDT and YYEEEE. As DNA, the CDR3 is TGTGCCAGCAGCTTGGCTAGCGATTGGGGGGATGAGCAGTTCTTC. Residues: CASSLASDWGDEQFF.

This rearrangement joins TRBV10-3 to TRBJ2-5; TRBD2 agrees at 8 bases. The J call may be in error: the DNA end matches TRBJ2-1 better. CDR3 length: 16 residues. Germline V gene sequence: CDR1 ENHRY, CDR2 SYGVKD. In DNA form, the CDR3 reads TGTGCCATCAGTGACTCCTCCCTTAGCGGGGCTGATGAGCAGTTCTTC. Its protein is CAISDSSLSGADEQFF.

This clonotype was counted only a few times. The gene calls are TRBV4-3 and TRBJ1-2; D gene ambiguous. The CDR3 totals 15 residues. Looked up from germline, CDR1 is LGHNA and CDR2 is YSLEER. Deletions cut 0 bases from V and 1 base from J, with 9 bases between. Written as DNA, the CDR3 is TGCGCCAGCAGCCAAGAGGGATCGTTTAACTATGGCTACACCTTC. Amino acid sequence: CASSQEGSFNYGYTF.

This clonotype was detected only a few times. This rearrangement joins TRBV7-9 to TRBJ2-5; 9 bases map to TRBD1. Germline V gene sequence: CDR1 SEHNR, CDR2 FQNEAQ (reference sequence). The CDR3 is 15 residues long. Trimming removed 5 bases from V and 2 bases from J; junction bases left unmatched: 6. DNA of the CDR3: TGTGCCAGCAGCGCCCGGGACAGGGCACAAGAGACCCAGTACTTC. Translated, it gives CASSARDRAQETQYF. Combining the CDR3 with reference TRBV7-9 and TRBJ2-5 gives the whole variable domain DTGVSQNPRHKITKRGQNVTFRCDPISEHNRLYWYRQTLGQGPEFLTYFQNEAQLEKSRLLSDRFSAERPKGSFSTLEIQRTEQGDSAMYLCASSARDRAQETQYFGPGTRLLVL.

This clonotype was seen many times. The CDR3 sequence is CASSGMGLNGYTF. For the CDR3, the DNA is TGTGCCAGCTCCGGAATGGGTTTGAACGGCTACACCTTC. The chain recombines TRBV12-3 or TRBV12-4 with TRBJ1-2; D is undetermined. The CDR3 has 13 residues. V dropped 8 bases and J dropped 8 bases, with 18 bases sitting between them.